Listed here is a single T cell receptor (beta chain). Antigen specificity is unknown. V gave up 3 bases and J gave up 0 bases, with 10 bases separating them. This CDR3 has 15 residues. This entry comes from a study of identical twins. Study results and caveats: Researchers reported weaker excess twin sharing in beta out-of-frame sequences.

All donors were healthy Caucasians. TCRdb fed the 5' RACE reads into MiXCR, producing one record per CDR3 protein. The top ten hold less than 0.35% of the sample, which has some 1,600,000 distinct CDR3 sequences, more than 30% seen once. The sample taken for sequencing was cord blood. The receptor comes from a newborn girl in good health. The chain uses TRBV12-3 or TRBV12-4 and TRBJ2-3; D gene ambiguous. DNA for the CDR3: TGTGCCAGCAGTTTCCCCATCGGAAGCACAGATACGCAGTATTTT. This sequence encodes CASSFPIGSTDTQYF.